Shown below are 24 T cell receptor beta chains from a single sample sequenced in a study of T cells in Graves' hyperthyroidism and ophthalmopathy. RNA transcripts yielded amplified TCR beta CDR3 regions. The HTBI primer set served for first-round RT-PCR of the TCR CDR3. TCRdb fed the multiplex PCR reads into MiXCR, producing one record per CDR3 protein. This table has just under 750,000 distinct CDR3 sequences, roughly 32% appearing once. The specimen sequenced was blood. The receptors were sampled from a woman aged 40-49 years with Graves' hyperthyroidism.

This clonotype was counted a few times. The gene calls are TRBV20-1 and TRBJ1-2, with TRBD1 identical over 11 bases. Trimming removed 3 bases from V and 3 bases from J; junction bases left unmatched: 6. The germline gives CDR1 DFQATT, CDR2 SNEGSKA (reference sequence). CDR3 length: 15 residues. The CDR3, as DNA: TGCAGTGCTAGGTTATCGGGACAGGGGGACTATGGCTACACCTTC. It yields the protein CSARLSGQGDYGYTF.

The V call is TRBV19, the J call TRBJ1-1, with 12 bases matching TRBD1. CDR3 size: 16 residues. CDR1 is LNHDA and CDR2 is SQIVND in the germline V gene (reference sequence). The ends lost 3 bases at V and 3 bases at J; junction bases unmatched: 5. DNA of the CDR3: TGTGCCAGTAGTATCGGGACAGGGGGCTTCGACACTGAAGCTTTCTTT. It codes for CASSIGTGGFDTEAFF.

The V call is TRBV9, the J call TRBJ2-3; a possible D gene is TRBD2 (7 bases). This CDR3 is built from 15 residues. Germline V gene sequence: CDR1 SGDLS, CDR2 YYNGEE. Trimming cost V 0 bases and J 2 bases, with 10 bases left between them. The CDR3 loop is CASSVEGGNTDTQYF. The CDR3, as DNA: TGTGCCAGCAGCGTAGAGGGGGGGAACACAGATACGCAGTATTTT.

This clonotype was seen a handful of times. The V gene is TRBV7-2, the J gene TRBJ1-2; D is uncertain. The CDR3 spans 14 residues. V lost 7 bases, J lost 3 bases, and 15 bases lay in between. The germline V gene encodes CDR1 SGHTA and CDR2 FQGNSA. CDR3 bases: TGTGCCAGCAACGAACCCGGGCTCGACTATGGCTACACCTTC. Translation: CASNEPGLDYGYTF.

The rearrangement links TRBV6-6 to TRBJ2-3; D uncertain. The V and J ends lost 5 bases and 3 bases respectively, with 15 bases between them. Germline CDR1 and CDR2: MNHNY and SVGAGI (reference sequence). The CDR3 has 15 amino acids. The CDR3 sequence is CASSEAFFGTDTQYF. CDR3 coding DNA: TGTGCCAGCAGTGAAGCGTTTTTCGGGACAGATACGCAGTATTTT.

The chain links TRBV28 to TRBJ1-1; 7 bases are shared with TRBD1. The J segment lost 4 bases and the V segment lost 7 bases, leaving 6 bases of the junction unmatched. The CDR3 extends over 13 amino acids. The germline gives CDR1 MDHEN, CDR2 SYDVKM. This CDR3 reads CASTTSGGTEAFF. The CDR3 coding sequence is TGTGCCAGCACCACATCAGGGGGCACTGAAGCTTTCTTT.

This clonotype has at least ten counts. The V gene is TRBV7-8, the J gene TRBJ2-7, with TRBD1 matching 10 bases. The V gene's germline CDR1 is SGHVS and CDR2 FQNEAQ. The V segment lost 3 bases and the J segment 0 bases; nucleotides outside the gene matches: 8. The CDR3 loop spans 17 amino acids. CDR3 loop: CASSFTEGTGVSYEQYF. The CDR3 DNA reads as TGTGCCAGCAGCTTTACAGAGGGGACAGGGGTCTCCTACGAGCAGTACTTC.

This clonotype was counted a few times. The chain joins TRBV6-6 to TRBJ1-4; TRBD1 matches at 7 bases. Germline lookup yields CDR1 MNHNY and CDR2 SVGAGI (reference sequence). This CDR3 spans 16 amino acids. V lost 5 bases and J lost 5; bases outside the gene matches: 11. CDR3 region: CASSEVLGTVNEKLFF. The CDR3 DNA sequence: TGTGCCAGCAGTGAAGTATTAGGGACAGTGAATGAAAAACTGTTTTTT.

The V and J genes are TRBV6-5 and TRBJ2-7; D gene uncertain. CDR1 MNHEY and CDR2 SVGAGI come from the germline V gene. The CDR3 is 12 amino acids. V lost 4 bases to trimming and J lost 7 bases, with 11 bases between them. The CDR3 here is CASSSLAREQYF. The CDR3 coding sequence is TGTGCCAGCAGTTCCCTGGCAAGGGAGCAGTACTTC.

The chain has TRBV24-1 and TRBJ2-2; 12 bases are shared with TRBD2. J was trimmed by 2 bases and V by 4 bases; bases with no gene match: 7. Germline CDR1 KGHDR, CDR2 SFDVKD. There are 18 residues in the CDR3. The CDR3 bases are TGTGCCACCAGTGACCGCCGACTAGCGGGAGTAAACACCGGGGAGCTGTTTTTT. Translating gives CATSDRRLAGVNTGELFF.

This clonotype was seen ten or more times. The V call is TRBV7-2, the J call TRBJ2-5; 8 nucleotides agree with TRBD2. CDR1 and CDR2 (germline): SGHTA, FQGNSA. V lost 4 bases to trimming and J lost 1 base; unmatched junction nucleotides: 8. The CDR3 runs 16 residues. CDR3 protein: CASSSMGGGFQETQYF. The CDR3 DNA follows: TGTGCCAGCAGCTCCATGGGCGGGGGGTTCCAAGAGACCCAGTACTTC.

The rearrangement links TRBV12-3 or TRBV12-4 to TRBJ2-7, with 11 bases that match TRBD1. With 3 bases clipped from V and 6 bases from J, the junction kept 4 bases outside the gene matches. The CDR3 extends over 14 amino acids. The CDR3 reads CASSLTGTGGEQYF. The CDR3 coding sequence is TGTGCCAGCAGTTTGACCGGGACAGGGGGCGAGCAGTACTTC.

This chain's CDR3 is CASSPTPPSTAGEQYF. CDR3 in DNA: TGTGCCAGCAGCCCGACACCTCCGTCTACAGCTGGCGAGCAGTACTTC. The V call is TRBV7-6, the J call TRBJ2-7; D is uncertain. V was shortened by 5 bases and J by 6 bases, with 23 bases between the two germline ends. The CDR3 spans 16 residues. Germline V gene lookup returns CDR1 SGHVS and CDR2 FNYEAQ.

As DNA, the CDR3 is TGTGCCAGCACTAGCGGAACCTACAATGAGCAGTTCTTC. Amino acid sequence: CASTSGTYNEQFF. The chain carries TRBV7-9 and TRBJ2-5; 7 nucleotides agree with TRBD2. The J call is uncertain, as TRBJ2-1 better fits the DNA end. CDR3 length equals 13 residues. Germline V gives CDR1 SEHNR, CDR2 FQNEAQ (reference sequence).

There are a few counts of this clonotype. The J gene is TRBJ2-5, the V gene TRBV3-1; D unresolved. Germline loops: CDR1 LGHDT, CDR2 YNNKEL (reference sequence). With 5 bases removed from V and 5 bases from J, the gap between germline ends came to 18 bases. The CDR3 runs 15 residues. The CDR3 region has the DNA TGTGCCAGCAGCAAATTTACGAATGCCGTGGAGACCCAGTACTTC. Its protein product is CASSKFTNAVETQYF.

The CDR3, as DNA: TGTGCCAGCGGCCTCCCAAAGGGGCAAAAAGATACGCAGTATTTT. Translating it yields CASGLPKGQKDTQYF. The chain uses TRBV5-6 and TRBJ2-3; D possibly corresponds to TRBD1 (5 bases). Germline V CDR1 and CDR2: SGHDT, YYEEEE. The CDR3 runs to 15 residues. Between the trimmed V and J ends, which lost 7 bases and 5 bases, there was a span of 20 bases.

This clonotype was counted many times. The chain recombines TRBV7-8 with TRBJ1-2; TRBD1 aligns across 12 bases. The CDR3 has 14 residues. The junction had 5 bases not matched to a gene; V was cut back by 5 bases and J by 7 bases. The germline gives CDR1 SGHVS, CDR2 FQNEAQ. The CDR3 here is CASSPGQGASGYTF. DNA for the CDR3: TGTGCCAGCAGCCCGGGACAGGGGGCAAGTGGCTACACCTTC. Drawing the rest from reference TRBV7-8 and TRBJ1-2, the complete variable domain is GAGVSQSPRYKVAKRGQDVALRCDPISGHVSLFWYQQALGQGPEFLTYFQNEAQLDKSGLPSDRFFAERPEGSVSTLKIQRTQQEDSAVYLCASSPGQGASGYTFGSGTRLTVV.

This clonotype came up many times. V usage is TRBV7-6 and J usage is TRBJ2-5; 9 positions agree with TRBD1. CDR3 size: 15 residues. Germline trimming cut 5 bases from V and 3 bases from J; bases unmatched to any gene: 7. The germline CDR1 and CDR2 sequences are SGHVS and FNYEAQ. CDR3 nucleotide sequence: TGTGCCAGCAGCCACAGGGGGCTCGGGGAAGAGACCCAGTACTTC. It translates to CASSHRGLGEETQYF. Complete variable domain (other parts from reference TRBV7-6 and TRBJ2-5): GAGVSQSPRYKVTKRGQDVALRCDPISGHVSLYWYRQALGQGPEFLTYFNYEAQQDKSGLPNDRFSAERPEGSISTLTIQRTEQRDSAMYRCASSHRGLGEETQYFGPGTRLLVL.

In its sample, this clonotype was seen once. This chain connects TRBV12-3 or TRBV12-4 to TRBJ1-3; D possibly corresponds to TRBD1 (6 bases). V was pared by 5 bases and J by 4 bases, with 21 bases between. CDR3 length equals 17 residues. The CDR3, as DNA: TGTGCCAGCAGTACCGGACTAGCGGGGGCTGAAGGAAACACCATATATTTT. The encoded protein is CASSTGLAGAEGNTIYF.

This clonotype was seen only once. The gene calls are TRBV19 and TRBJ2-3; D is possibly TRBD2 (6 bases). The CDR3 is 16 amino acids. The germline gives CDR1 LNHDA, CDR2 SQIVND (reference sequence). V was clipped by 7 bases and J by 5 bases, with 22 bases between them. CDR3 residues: CASMARREAGIDTQYF. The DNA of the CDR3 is TGTGCCAGTATGGCCCGTAGGGAGGCAGGCATAGATACGCAGTATTTT. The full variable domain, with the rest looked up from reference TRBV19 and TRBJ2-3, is DGGITQSPKYLFRKEGQNVTLSCEQNLNHDAMYWYRQDPGQGLRLIYYSQIVNDFQKGDIAEGYSVSREKKESFPLTVTSAQKNPTAFYLCASMARREAGIDTQYFGPGTRLTVL.

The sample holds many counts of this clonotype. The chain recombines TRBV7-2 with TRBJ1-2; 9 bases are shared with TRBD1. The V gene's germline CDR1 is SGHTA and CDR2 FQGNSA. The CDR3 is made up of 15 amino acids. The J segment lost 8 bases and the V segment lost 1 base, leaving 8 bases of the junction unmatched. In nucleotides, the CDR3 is TGTGCCAGCAGCTTAGATCGGACAGGGGATAGCGGCTACACCTTC. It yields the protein CASSLDRTGDSGYTF.

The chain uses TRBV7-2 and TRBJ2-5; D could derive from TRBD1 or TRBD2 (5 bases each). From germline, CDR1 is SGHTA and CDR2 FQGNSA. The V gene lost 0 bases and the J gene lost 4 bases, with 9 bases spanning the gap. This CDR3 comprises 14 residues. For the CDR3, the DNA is TGTGCCAGCAGCTTAGCGTCTGGGACAGAGACCCAGTACTTC. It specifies CASSLASGTETQYF.

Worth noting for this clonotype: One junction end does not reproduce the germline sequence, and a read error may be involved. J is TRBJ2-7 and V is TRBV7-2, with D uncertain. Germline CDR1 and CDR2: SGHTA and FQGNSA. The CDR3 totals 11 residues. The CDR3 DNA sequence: TGTGCCAGCAGGTTAGTGAATGAGCAGTACTTC. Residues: CASRLVNEQYF.

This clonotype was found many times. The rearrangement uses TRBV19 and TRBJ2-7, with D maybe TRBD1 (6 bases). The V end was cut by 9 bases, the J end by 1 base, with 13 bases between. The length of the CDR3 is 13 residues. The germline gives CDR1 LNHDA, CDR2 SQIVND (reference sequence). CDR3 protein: CASALQGSYEQYF. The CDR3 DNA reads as TGTGCCAGCGCCTTGCAGGGGTCCTACGAGCAGTACTTC.